Listed below are T cell receptor beta chains from one sample, sequenced in a study of blood T cell repertoires in COVID-19. Method: immunoSEQ multiplex PCR; TCRdb's copy keeps in-frame clones and lacks some. Altogether about 97,000 clones are present, almost 85% being singletons, with the ten largest covering about a tenth. Sequenced material: peripheral blood. The source is a man between 40 and 49 years old with active or convalescent COVID-19. The CDR3 runs from the conserved cysteine through the conserved F or W. Fields, in order: CDR3 DNA, CDR3 protein, J gene, clone size, D gene, V gene. The D gene is left open where the match is weak. Size tells how often a clone was seen (once, few, many) or the class of an expanded clone, and some rows leave it out.

CDR3 DNA: TGTGCCAGCAGCCGGACTAGCGGGGTGGAAGAGCAGTACTTC; CDR3 protein: CASSRTSGVEEQYF; J gene: TRBJ2-7; clone size: NA; D gene: TRBD2; V gene: TRBV9
CDR3 DNA: TGTGCCAGCAGTGACTCCGATAATTCACCCCTCCACTTT; CDR3 protein: CASSDSDNSPLHF; J gene: TRBJ1-6; clone size: few; D gene: NA; V gene: TRBV6-4
CDR3 DNA: TGTGCCAGCAGCCAACGGTTTCATAGCAATCAGCCCCAGCATTTT; CDR3 protein: CASSQRFHSNQPQHF; J gene: TRBJ1-5; clone size: NA; D gene: NA; V gene: TRBV3-1/TRBV3-2
CDR3 DNA: TGTGCCAGCAGGCCCGAGGGACTACCCACCAATGAGCAGTTCTTC; CDR3 protein: CASRPEGLPTNEQFF; J gene: TRBJ2-1; clone size: NA; D gene: TRBD2; V gene: TRBV6-6
CDR3 DNA: TGTGCCAGCAGTACCGTTACAGGGGTCTACGAGCAGTACTTC; CDR3 protein: CASSTVTGVYEQYF; J gene: TRBJ2-7; clone size: NA; D gene: TRBD1; V gene: TRBV6-5
CDR3 DNA: TGTGCCAGCAGTGCCTCGGGACAGGGGAACACCGGGGAGCTGTTTTTT; CDR3 protein: CASSASGQGNTGELFF; J gene: TRBJ2-2; clone size: few; D gene: TRBD1; V gene: TRBV6-1
CDR3 DNA: TGTGCCATCAGTGAGAACAGGGTAACCTACGAGCAGTACTTC; CDR3 protein: CAISENRVTYEQYF; J gene: TRBJ2-7; clone size: NA; D gene: NA; V gene: TRBV10-3
CDR3 DNA: TGTGCCAGAAGCTTTCTACTTAGGAGAGGGGAGACCCAGTACTTC; CDR3 protein: CARSFLLRRGETQYF; J gene: TRBJ2-5; clone size: once; D gene: NA; V gene: TRBV5-3
CDR3 DNA: TGCGCCAGCAGGGGACAGCTCTATAATTCACCCCTCCACTTT; CDR3 protein: CASRGQLYNSPLHF; J gene: TRBJ1-6; clone size: NA; D gene: TRBD1; V gene: TRBV10-2
CDR3 DNA: TGTGCCAGCACCCCTAGACAAATCTCCTACGAGCAGTACTTC; CDR3 protein: CASTPRQISYEQYF; J gene: TRBJ2-7; clone size: NA; D gene: NA; V gene: TRBV6-2/TRBV6-3
CDR3 DNA: TGTGCCAGCTCACCTGACTCGGGGACAGAAAAGGGCTACACCTTC; CDR3 protein: CASSPDSGTEKGYTF; J gene: TRBJ1-2; clone size: once; D gene: TRBD1; V gene: TRBV18
CDR3 DNA: TGTGCCACCAGCAGAAGGGACAGGGGAAACTACGAGCAGTACTTC; CDR3 protein: CATSRRDRGNYEQYF; J gene: TRBJ2-7; clone size: NA; D gene: TRBD1; V gene: TRBV15
CDR3 DNA: TGTGCCAGTAGTAGGACGACAACGGGAGGTGAAAAACTGTTTTTT; CDR3 protein: CASSRTTTGGEKLFF; J gene: TRBJ1-4; clone size: NA; D gene: NA; V gene: TRBV19
CDR3 DNA: TGCGCCAGCAGCTTGGAGCGGGGGGCCGGGGAGCTGTTTTTT; CDR3 protein: CASSLERGAGELFF; J gene: TRBJ2-2; clone size: NA; D gene: TRBD2; V gene: TRBV5-1
CDR3 DNA: TGTGCCAGCACCCCAGCGGGGGGCTTCCTCCAAGAGACCCAGTACTTC; CDR3 protein: CASTPAGGFLQETQYF; J gene: TRBJ2-5; clone size: once; D gene: TRBD2; V gene: TRBV27
CDR3 DNA: TGCAGTGCTAGTGGCGGGGGGGTGAACTACGAGCAGTACTTC; CDR3 protein: CSASGGGVNYEQYF; J gene: TRBJ2-7; clone size: NA; D gene: TRBD2; V gene: TRBV20-1
CDR3 DNA: TGTGCCACCAGCAGAGATTGGACACCCGGGGAGACCCAGTACTTC; CDR3 protein: CATSRDWTPGETQYF; J gene: TRBJ2-5; clone size: NA; D gene: NA; V gene: TRBV15
CDR3 DNA: TGTGCCAGCAGCGCCATCGGCGAGCAGTACTTC; CDR3 protein: CASSAIGEQYF; J gene: TRBJ2-7; clone size: NA; D gene: NA; V gene: TRBV3-1/TRBV3-2
CDR3 DNA: TGTGCCAGCAGTTACCGGAATCCGGGACAGGGCTACGAGCAGTACTTC; CDR3 protein: CASSYRNPGQGYEQYF; J gene: TRBJ2-7; clone size: NA; D gene: TRBD1; V gene: TRBV6-5
CDR3 DNA: TGTGCCAGCAGCTTAGGGGGGACAGCCGGCTACACCTTC; CDR3 protein: CASSLGGTAGYTF; J gene: TRBJ1-2; clone size: NA; D gene: TRBD1; V gene: TRBV7-9
CDR3 DNA: TGTGCCAGCAGTCCAACGGGGGTGAACACTGAAGCTTTCTTT; CDR3 protein: CASSPTGVNTEAFF; J gene: TRBJ1-1; clone size: NA; D gene: NA; V gene: TRBV7-6
CDR3 DNA: TGTGCCAGCTCACCACCGATGGGGACAGTCTCTGGAAACACCATATATTTT; CDR3 protein: CASSPPMGTVSGNTIYF; J gene: TRBJ1-3; clone size: NA; D gene: TRBD1; V gene: TRBV18
CDR3 DNA: TGCACCAGCAGCCCCCGCGAACGGGATACCACAGATACGCAGTATTTT; CDR3 protein: CTSSPRERDTTDTQYF; J gene: TRBJ2-3; clone size: NA; D gene: NA; V gene: TRBV1
CDR3 DNA: TGTGCCAGCAGTGCGCCGGGACAGGGAAAATTACAAGCTTTCTTT; CDR3 protein: CASSAPGQGKLQAFF; J gene: TRBJ1-1; clone size: NA; D gene: TRBD1; V gene: TRBV6-1
CDR3 DNA: TGTGCCAGTAGTGGTCCTCCAGGGATCCGCGAAAAACTGTTTTTT; CDR3 protein: CASSGPPGIREKLFF; J gene: TRBJ1-4; clone size: NA; D gene: NA; V gene: TRBV19
CDR3 DNA: TGTGCCAGCAGCCAAGATTGGACAGGGGCCACTGAAGCTTTCTTT; CDR3 protein: CASSQDWTGATEAFF; J gene: TRBJ1-1; clone size: NA; D gene: TRBD1; V gene: TRBV4-2
CDR3 DNA: TGTGCTAGTGGTTTGACCTCCCCGGGGGGCGAGCAGTACTTC; CDR3 protein: CASGLTSPGGEQYF; J gene: TRBJ2-7; clone size: NA; D gene: TRBD2; V gene: TRBV12-5
CDR3 DNA: TGTGCCAGCATTCCCTCTACGGGACAGGGGGGTTTCGAGCAGTACTTC; CDR3 protein: CASIPSTGQGGFEQYF; J gene: TRBJ2-7; clone size: once; D gene: TRBD1; V gene: TRBV28
CDR3 DNA: TGTGCCAGCGCCCCCAGGGACTCTTCTTATGGCTACACCTTC; CDR3 protein: CASAPRDSSYGYTF; J gene: TRBJ1-2; clone size: NA; D gene: NA; V gene: TRBV7-8
CDR3 DNA: TGTGCCAGTATGGGGCCCTCTGGGGCCAACGTCCTGACTTTC; CDR3 protein: CASMGPSGANVLTF; J gene: TRBJ2-6; clone size: NA; D gene: NA; V gene: TRBV19
CDR3 DNA: TGTGCCAGCAGTTTACTAGGAGACTACGAGCAGTACTTC; CDR3 protein: CASSLLGDYEQYF; J gene: TRBJ2-7; clone size: NA; D gene: NA; V gene: TRBV27
CDR3 DNA: TGTGCCAGCAGGGCGGAGGGGTTGAACACTGAAGCTTTCTTT; CDR3 protein: CASRAEGLNTEAFF; J gene: TRBJ1-1; clone size: NA; D gene: NA; V gene: TRBV27
CDR3 DNA: TGTGCCAGCAGCCCAAAACAGGGAACCTCCTCTGGGGCCAACGTCCTGACTTTC; CDR3 protein: CASSPKQGTSSGANVLTF; J gene: TRBJ2-6; clone size: NA; D gene: NA; V gene: TRBV7-8
CDR3 DNA: TGTGCCAGCAGCAACAGGGGAACCGGGGAGCTGTTTTTT; CDR3 protein: CASSNRGTGELFF; J gene: TRBJ2-2; clone size: NA; D gene: TRBD1; V gene: TRBV12-3/TRBV12-4
CDR3 DNA: TGTGCCAGCAGCCAAGGACTAGCGGGGGGTATGGAGACCCAGTACTTC; CDR3 protein: CASSQGLAGGMETQYF; J gene: TRBJ2-5; clone size: NA; D gene: TRBD2; V gene: TRBV9
CDR3 DNA: TGCGCCAGCAGCTTGTGGGTCGGGACACCCTACGAGCAGTACTTC; CDR3 protein: CASSLWVGTPYEQYF; J gene: TRBJ2-7; clone size: NA; D gene: NA; V gene: TRBV5-1
CDR3 DNA: TGCGCCAGCAGCTATGGACAGGGGGCCGGGAACACTGAAGCTTTCTTT; CDR3 protein: CASSYGQGAGNTEAFF; J gene: TRBJ1-1; clone size: NA; D gene: TRBD1; V gene: TRBV5-1
CDR3 DNA: TGTGCCAGCAGCAGTCTACCCGGGGAGACCCAGTACTTC; CDR3 protein: CASSSLPGETQYF; J gene: TRBJ2-5; clone size: NA; D gene: NA; V gene: TRBV7-9
CDR3 DNA: TGTGCCAGCTCACCACGGCAGGCCAACTATGGCTACACCTTC; CDR3 protein: CASSPRQANYGYTF; J gene: TRBJ1-2; clone size: NA; D gene: NA; V gene: TRBV18
CDR3 DNA: TGTGCCAGTAGTCCAGGGGACAGGGGGAAGGGTCAGCCCCAGCATTTT; CDR3 protein: CASSPGDRGKGQPQHF; J gene: TRBJ1-5; clone size: NA; D gene: TRBD1; V gene: TRBV19
CDR3 DNA: TGTGCCAGCAGCTCTTGGACAGGGAGGACTGAAGCTTTCTTT; CDR3 protein: CASSSWTGRTEAFF; J gene: TRBJ1-1; clone size: NA; D gene: TRBD1; V gene: TRBV5-4
CDR3 DNA: TGCAGTGCTAGTCTTGACAGACCCTCTGGAAACACCATATATTTT; CDR3 protein: CSASLDRPSGNTIYF; J gene: TRBJ1-3; clone size: once; D gene: NA; V gene: TRBV20-1
CDR3 DNA: TGTGCCAGCAACGCCAGGGTGGGGTCTAATGAAAAACTGTTTTTT; CDR3 protein: CASNARVGSNEKLFF; J gene: TRBJ1-4; clone size: NA; D gene: NA; V gene: TRBV6-5
CDR3 DNA: TGTGCCAGCAGCTCTTTGTCCAATTTGAACTCCGGGGAGCTGTTTTTT; CDR3 protein: CASSSLSNLNSGELFF; J gene: TRBJ2-2; clone size: few; D gene: NA; V gene: TRBV7-3
CDR3 DNA: TGTGCCAGCAGTTACTACCCCCCGGGGCAAGAGACCCAGTACTTC; CDR3 protein: CASSYYPPGQETQYF; J gene: TRBJ2-5; clone size: NA; D gene: NA; V gene: TRBV6-5
CDR3 DNA: TGTGCCAGTAGGAACAGGGGTAATCGAGAGACCCAGTACTTC; CDR3 protein: CASRNRGNRETQYF; J gene: TRBJ2-5; clone size: NA; D gene: TRBD1; V gene: TRBV19
CDR3 DNA: TGTGCCAGCAGCTTAGATGGGACAGCTTCCTACGAGCAGTACTTC; CDR3 protein: CASSLDGTASYEQYF; J gene: TRBJ2-7; clone size: NA; D gene: TRBD1; V gene: TRBV11-3
CDR3 DNA: TGCGCCAGCTCAAAGACAGGGGCCTCTGGAAACACCATATATTTT; CDR3 protein: CASSKTGASGNTIYF; J gene: TRBJ1-3; clone size: NA; D gene: TRBD1; V gene: TRBV5-1
CDR3 DNA: TGTGCCAGCAGCAGAGACAGGGGAGCAGGAAACACCATATATTTT; CDR3 protein: CASSRDRGAGNTIYF; J gene: TRBJ1-3; clone size: NA; D gene: TRBD1; V gene: TRBV11-2